This passage covers 20 T cell receptor beta chains from one sample sequenced in a study of cytomegalovirus exposure and HLA in healthy donors. The study ran its PCR with 60 Vbeta and 13 Jbeta primers. TCRdb's table, derived via immunoSEQ multiplex PCR, lists solely in-frame clones and lacks some. The repertoire holds about 190,000 clones, with 84% as singletons. The sequenced sample was PBMCs. Receptors were obtained from a woman between 45 and 60 years old in good health and CMV-seropositive.

This clone showed up just once. The CDR3 DNA follows: TGCGCCAGCAGCCAAGATGTCGCAGGGGGCGCCAAAAACATTCAGTACTTC. It codes for CASSQDVAGGAKNIQYF. V is TRBV4-3 and J is TRBJ2-4, with 8 bases identical to TRBD1. The CDR3 covers 17 residues. CDR1 and CDR2 from the germline V gene are LGHNA and YSLEER. V shed 0 bases, J shed 1 base, and the junction held 5 bases outside the gene matches.

In its sample, this clone was seen once. The V call is TRBV6-1, the J call TRBJ2-1; maybe TRBD2 (5 bases). The CDR3 spans 14 residues. Germline lookup yields CDR1 MNHNS and CDR2 SASEGT. V lost 7 bases and J 7 bases, leaving 17 bases between the germline ends. As DNA, the CDR3 is TGTGCCAGCAAAACCAGTACTGGACTGAATGAGCAGTTCTTC. It yields the protein CASKTSTGLNEQFF.

The V gene is TRBV28, the J gene TRBJ2-2, with D maybe TRBD1 (6 bases). V shed 5 bases and J shed 0 bases, with 13 bases lying between them. Per the germline V gene, CDR1 is MDHEN and CDR2 is SYDVKM. The CDR3 sequence is 16 residues long. The CDR3 DNA sequence: TGTGCCAGCAGTCCCCTGGGGGCACCGAACACCGGGGAGCTGTTTTTT. Translation: CASSPLGAPNTGELFF.

The genes are TRBV19 and TRBJ1-2, with D possibly being TRBD1 (5 bases). This CDR3 contains 13 residues. Trimming shortened V by 6 bases and J by 1 base, and 9 bases separated the two germline ends. Per the germline V gene, CDR1 is LNHDA and CDR2 is SQIVND (reference sequence). Written as DNA, the CDR3 is TGTGCCAGTAGCCCCGGGGGTAACTATGGCTACACCTTC. Translated, it gives CASSPGGNYGYTF.

This clone was observed a few times. This sequence joins TRBV7-9 and TRBJ2-7; TRBD1 is a possible D gene (5 bases). The CDR3 is made up of 13 amino acids. The V gene's germline CDR1 is SEHNR and CDR2 FQNEAQ (reference sequence). V was shortened by 6 bases and J by 7 bases, with 16 bases between the two germline ends. This CDR3 is CASSQGPVVEQYF. The CDR3 DNA follows: TGTGCCAGCAGTCAGGGCCCCGTAGTAGAGCAGTACTTC.

The chain couples TRBV9 to TRBJ2-1, with a weak D call TRBD2 (6 bases). The CDR3 is 13 residues long. The germline V and J ends were trimmed by 4 bases and 8 bases, with 13 bases remaining between them. Germline loops: CDR1 SGDLS, CDR2 YYNGEE. CDR3 in amino acids: CASSLPGGDEQFF. The CDR3 nucleotides read TGTGCCAGCAGCCTCCCCGGAGGGGATGAGCAGTTCTTC.

The rearrangement links TRBV9 to TRBJ2-3, with a weak D call TRBD1 (6 bases). The CDR3 loop spans 15 amino acids. V was shortened by 0 bases and J by 5 bases, with 13 bases between the two germline ends. Germline V gives CDR1 SGDLS, CDR2 YYNGEE. CDR3 in amino acids: CASSVGAGVVDTQYF. The CDR3 region has the DNA TGTGCCAGCAGCGTAGGGGCAGGGGTGGTAGATACGCAGTATTTT.

Regarding this clone: Other nucleotide sequences from this sample produce the same CDR3. The chain carries TRBV6-6 and TRBJ1-2; tentative D call: TRBD1 (6 bases). The V gene lost 2 bases and the J gene lost 2 bases, with 12 bases spanning the gap. Germline CDR1 and CDR2: MNHNY and SVGAGI (reference sequence). The CDR3 sequence is 15 residues long. CDR3 DNA sequence: TGTGCCAGCAGTTACGGAGCGGGGGCAAACTATGGCTACACCTTC. It translates to CASSYGAGANYGYTF.

This clone occurred once. The rearrangement uses TRBV5-1 and TRBJ2-7, with D uncertain. The CDR3 has 14 amino acids. CDR1 and CDR2 from the germline V gene are SGHRS and YFSETQ. V was pared by 2 bases and J by 2 bases, with 11 bases between. DNA for the CDR3: TGCGCCAGCAGCTTTACGACTGATACCTACGAGCAGTACTTC. Translating it yields CASSFTTDTYEQYF.

This clone was found once. The J gene is TRBJ1-4, the V gene TRBV7-9; perhaps TRBD1 as D (5 bases). Per germline, CDR1 SEHNR and CDR2 FQNEAQ (reference sequence). This CDR3 is 14 amino acids long. V was trimmed by 5 bases and J by 5 bases, leaving 12 bases between them. The CDR3 sequence: CASSQTAMNEKLFF. In DNA, the CDR3 is TGTGCCAGCAGCCAGACAGCTATGAATGAAAAACTGTTTTTT.

The V and J genes are TRBV29-1 and TRBJ2-3; TRBD2 is a possible D gene (6 bases). The CDR3 totals 12 residues. V was cut by 6 bases and J by 8 bases, with 15 bases left in between. In germline, CDR1 is SQVTM, CDR2 ANQGSEA. CDR3 in amino acids: CSVGRGGGTQYF. The CDR3 bases are TGCAGCGTGGGTCGGGGAGGAGGTACGCAGTATTTT.

This sequence joins TRBV19 and TRBJ2-1, with D perhaps TRBD2 (7 bases). Per the germline V gene, CDR1 is LNHDA and CDR2 is SQIVND (reference sequence). The CDR3 covers 15 residues. The V gene lost 3 bases and the J gene lost 6 bases, with 15 bases spanning the gap. The CDR3 DNA is TGTGCCAGTAGTATCGGGGGCGGGGGCCCCAATGAGCAGTTCTTC. Translation gives CASSIGGGGPNEQFF.

V is TRBV2 and J is TRBJ2-1; TRBD1 matches at 10 bases. Germline assignment: CDR1 SNHLY and CDR2 FYNNEI. The CDR3 is made up of 14 amino acids. V was clipped by 4 bases and J by 7 bases; unmatched bases: 4. CDR3 amino acids: CASSAGQGWNEQFF. Here the CDR3 DNA reads TGTGCCAGCAGTGCGGGACAGGGGTGGAATGAGCAGTTCTTC.

The V gene is TRBV6-5, the J gene TRBJ1-6; TRBD1 aligns across 7 bases. Trimming cost V 0 bases and J 8 bases; bases outside gene matches: 4. Germline V gene sequence: CDR1 MNHEY, CDR2 SVGAGI. This CDR3 comprises 15 residues. The CDR3 sequence: CASSYSRQGDSPLHF. CDR3 DNA: TGTGCCAGCAGTTACTCGCGGCAGGGGGATTCACCCCTCCACTTT.

This clone is a singleton in its sample. CDR3: CASSSREDYGYTF. The CDR3 bases are TGTGCCAGCAGCTCCAGGGAGGACTATGGCTACACCTTC. This rearrangement joins TRBV11-2 to TRBJ1-2; weak D call: TRBD1 (5 bases). Germline V gives CDR1 SGHAT, CDR2 FQNNGV. The CDR3 contains 13 residues. V lost 4 bases and J 3 bases, leaving 9 bases between the germline ends.

The chain's CDR3 is CSASYYEQYF. In DNA form, the CDR3 reads TGCAGTGCTAGCTACTACGAGCAGTACTTC. The rearrangement uses TRBV20-1 and TRBJ2-7, with D unresolved. The CDR3 contains 10 residues. The V and J ends lost 3 bases and 3 bases respectively, with 3 bases between them. The germline CDR1 and CDR2 sequences are DFQATT and SNEGSKA (reference sequence).

V is TRBV2 and J is TRBJ2-5, with 8 bases lining up with TRBD2. The DNA end is a closer match to TRBJ2-7, so the J assignment may be wrong. This CDR3 spans 18 amino acids. CDR1 SNHLY and CDR2 FYNNEI come from the germline V gene. CDR3 sequence (DNA): TGTGCCAGCAGTGAAAGCCCTCTAGGCGCGGGAGGTTCCTACGAGCAGTACTTC. Residues: CASSESPLGAGGSYEQYF.

This chain uses TRBV5-4 with TRBJ1-2; 10 nucleotides agree with TRBD1. Germline V CDR1 and CDR2: SGHNT, YYREEE (reference sequence). The CDR3 extends over 15 amino acids. Trimming took 4 bases from V and 1 from J; bases not matched to a gene: 4. The CDR3 DNA follows: TGTGCCAGCAGCCGGGGACAGGGGATTAACTATGGCTACACCTTC. Amino acids: CASSRGQGINYGYTF. Complete variable domain (other parts from reference TRBV5-4 and TRBJ1-2): ETGVTQSPTHLIKTRGQQVTLRCSSQSGHNTVSWYQQALGQGPQFIFQYYREEENGRGNFPPRFSGLQFPNYSSELNVNALELDDSALYLCASSRGQGINYGYTFGSGTRLTVV.

The chain joins TRBV12-5 to TRBJ2-5, with D perhaps TRBD1 (5 bases). With 3 bases removed from V and 4 bases from J, the gap between germline ends came to 9 bases. This CDR3 has 13 residues. CDR1 is LGHNT, CDR2 FRNRAP, per germline. CDR3 region: CASGFPGRETQYF. The DNA for the CDR3 is TGTGCTAGTGGTTTCCCAGGGCGAGAGACCCAGTACTTC.

The V call is TRBV7-2, the J call TRBJ1-2; 9 nucleotides match TRBD1. CDR1 is SGHTA and CDR2 is FQGNSA in the germline V gene. This CDR3 spans 15 amino acids. The V and J ends lost 1 base and 7 bases, in that order; junction bases with no gene match: 7. DNA of the CDR3: TGTGCCAGCAGCTTAGGAGGAACAGGGGGCGCTGGCTACACCTTC. This sequence encodes CASSLGGTGGAGYTF.